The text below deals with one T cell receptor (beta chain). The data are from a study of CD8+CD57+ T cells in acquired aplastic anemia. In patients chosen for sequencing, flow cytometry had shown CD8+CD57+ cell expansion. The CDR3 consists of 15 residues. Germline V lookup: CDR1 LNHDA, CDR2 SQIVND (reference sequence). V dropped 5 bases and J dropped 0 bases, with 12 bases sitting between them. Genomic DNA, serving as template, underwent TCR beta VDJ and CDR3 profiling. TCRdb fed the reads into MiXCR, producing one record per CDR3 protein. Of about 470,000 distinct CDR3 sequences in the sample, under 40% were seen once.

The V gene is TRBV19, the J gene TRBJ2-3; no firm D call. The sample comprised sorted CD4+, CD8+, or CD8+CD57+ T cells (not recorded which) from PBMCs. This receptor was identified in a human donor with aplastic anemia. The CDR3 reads CASSSTPTSTDTQYF. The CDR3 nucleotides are TGTGCCAGTAGTTCGACTCCTACTAGCACAGATACGCAGTATTTT.